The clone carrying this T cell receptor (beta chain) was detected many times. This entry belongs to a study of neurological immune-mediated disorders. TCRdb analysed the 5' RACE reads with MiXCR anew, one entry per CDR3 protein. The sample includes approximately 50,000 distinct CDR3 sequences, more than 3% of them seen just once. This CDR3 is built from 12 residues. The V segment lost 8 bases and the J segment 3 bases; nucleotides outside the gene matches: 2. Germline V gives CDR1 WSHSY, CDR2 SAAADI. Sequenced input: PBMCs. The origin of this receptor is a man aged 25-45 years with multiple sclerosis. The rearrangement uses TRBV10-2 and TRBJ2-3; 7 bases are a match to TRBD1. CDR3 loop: CASGRGTDTQYF. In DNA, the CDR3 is TGCGCCAGCGGCAGGGGGACAGATACGCAGTATTTT.